These T cell receptor beta chains were read from a single sample in a study of blood T cell repertoires in COVID-19. Sequencing was performed with immunoSEQ multiplex PCR; in TCRdb, only in-frame clones are kept and a portion is missing. The sample gives roughly 38,000 clones, about 90% of which show up once; 20% to 30% is in the top ten. Source material: peripheral blood. These receptors all come from a man aged 55 to 70 with active or convalescent COVID-19. Each CDR3 is given with its conserved first and last residue. Each record gives: V gene, J gene, clone size, CDR3 protein. Clone sizes are given selectively: once, few, many, or a class where the clone is expanded.

v_gene: TRBV5-4; j_gene: TRBJ2-7; abundance: NA; CDR3aa: CASSQMDRGDYEQYF
v_gene: TRBV6-5; j_gene: TRBJ2-6; abundance: NA; CDR3aa: CASMYSGANVLTF
v_gene: TRBV27; j_gene: TRBJ2-3; abundance: NA; CDR3aa: CASSLGTDLVTDTQYF
v_gene: TRBV7-2; j_gene: TRBJ2-5; abundance: NA; CDR3aa: CASSQSRETQYF
v_gene: TRBV28; j_gene: TRBJ2-7; abundance: NA; CDR3aa: CASLSGRADSYEQYF
v_gene: TRBV19; j_gene: TRBJ1-2; abundance: NA; CDR3aa: CASSRTGGNYGYTF
v_gene: TRBV28; j_gene: TRBJ2-5; abundance: NA; CDR3aa: CASSLSRQGWRETQYF
v_gene: TRBV11-2; j_gene: TRBJ1-1; abundance: NA; CDR3aa: CASSTNQGAGGAFF
v_gene: TRBV13; j_gene: TRBJ2-5; abundance: once; CDR3aa: CASSLGGTVQETQYF
v_gene: TRBV30; j_gene: TRBJ2-3; abundance: few; CDR3aa: CAWSKRTDTQYF
v_gene: TRBV7-2; j_gene: TRBJ2-1; abundance: NA; CDR3aa: CASSLDRGSYNEQFF
v_gene: TRBV28; j_gene: TRBJ2-2; abundance: NA; CDR3aa: CASSPYPSTGGSSTGELFF
v_gene: TRBV6-5; j_gene: TRBJ1-1; abundance: few; CDR3aa: CASTRGNTEAFF
v_gene: TRBV30; j_gene: TRBJ2-7; abundance: NA; CDR3aa: CAWSVTGGEQYF
v_gene: TRBV27; j_gene: TRBJ2-7; abundance: NA; CDR3aa: CASSLGLKNYEQYF
v_gene: TRBV6-5; j_gene: TRBJ2-2; abundance: NA; CDR3aa: CASTGLAGTGELFF
v_gene: TRBV28; j_gene: TRBJ2-7; abundance: once; CDR3aa: CASSRIAGGGEQYF
v_gene: TRBV18; j_gene: TRBJ2-1; abundance: NA; CDR3aa: CASSPPRGVPSYNEQFF
v_gene: TRBV28; j_gene: TRBJ2-2; abundance: few; CDR3aa: CASSYWRGVGLGGELFF
v_gene: TRBV11-2; j_gene: TRBJ2-2; abundance: NA; CDR3aa: CASSQEGFGELFF